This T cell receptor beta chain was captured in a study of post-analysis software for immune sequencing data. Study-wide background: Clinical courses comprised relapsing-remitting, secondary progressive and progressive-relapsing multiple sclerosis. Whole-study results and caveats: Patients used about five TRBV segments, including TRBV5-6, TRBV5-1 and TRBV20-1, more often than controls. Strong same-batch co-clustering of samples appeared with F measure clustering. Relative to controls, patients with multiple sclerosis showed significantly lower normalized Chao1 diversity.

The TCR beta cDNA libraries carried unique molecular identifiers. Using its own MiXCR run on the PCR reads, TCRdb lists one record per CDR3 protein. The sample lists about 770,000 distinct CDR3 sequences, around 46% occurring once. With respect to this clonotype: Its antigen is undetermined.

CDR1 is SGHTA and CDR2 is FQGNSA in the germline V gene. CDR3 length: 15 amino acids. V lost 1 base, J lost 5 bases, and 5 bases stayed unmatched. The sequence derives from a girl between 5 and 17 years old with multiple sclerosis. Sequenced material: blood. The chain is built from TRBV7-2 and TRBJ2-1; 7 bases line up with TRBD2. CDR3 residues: CASSLGGRANNEQFF. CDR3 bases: TGTGCCAGCAGCTTAGGTGGGAGGGCGAACAATGAGCAGTTCTTC.